A single count supports the clone carrying this TCR beta chain. Sequencing targeted TCR beta in T cells from blood (CD8+ and CD4+). Each multiple sclerosis control was a treatment-naive patient with relapsing-remitting disease that was either stable or active. Negative isolation was applied to CD8+ and CD4+ T cells, and FACS enrichment was applied to TEMRA cells. From germline, CDR1 is SEHNR and CDR2 FQNEAQ (reference sequence). V lost 6 bases and J lost 6; bases outside the gene matches: 6. The length of the CDR3 is 13 residues. This entry is derived from a study of CD8 T cells in Susac syndrome. It was with random hexamers that roughly 0.45 to 1 ug RNA was reverse transcribed. Across 54 Vbeta and 13 Jbeta, TCR beta CDR3 was amplified with immunoSEQ multiplex PCR. TCRdb re-analysed the immunoSEQ multiplex PCR reads in MiXCR, keeping a single row per CDR3 protein. Of around 71,000 distinct CDR3 sequences listed, 96% are singletons.

The J gene is TRBJ1-2, the V gene TRBV7-9, with 8 bases matching TRBD1. This sequence was found in a human donor with multiple sclerosis. What was sequenced was CD4+ T cells from PBMCs. CDR3 residues: CASSKTGENGYTF. For the CDR3, the DNA is TGTGCCAGCAGTAAGACAGGGGAAAATGGCTACACCTTC.